This TCR beta chain was found in a study of cytomegalovirus exposure and HLA in healthy donors. Study summary: Both the 100 to 150 validation repertoires and the approximately 700 first-cohort repertoires used the same platform, as reported by a later analysis.

The length of the CDR3 is 15 residues. V was shortened by 7 bases and J by 6 bases, with 21 bases between the two germline ends. Germline V lookup: CDR1 SGHTA, CDR2 FQGNSA. TCRdb's copy holds only in-frame clones and misses some; the assay was immunoSEQ multiplex PCR. The sample carries under 250,000 clones, about 83% recorded once. The chain uses TRBV7-2 and TRBJ1-2; no firm D call. The clonotype was recovered from a man aged 18 to 29 in good health and CMV-seronegative. The sequenced material came from PBMCs. CDR3: CASTPDTPLEDGYTF. CDR3 DNA: TGTGCCAGCACCCCCGACACTCCGTTGGAAGATGGCTACACCTTC.